Sequencing of this T cell receptor beta chain was carried out in a study of early T cells in non-severe SARS-CoV-2 infection. At the level of the study: Unpaired chains resulted from sequencing bulk RNA of unsorted whole blood.

Individual cDNA molecules were tagged with unique molecular identifiers. A single record per CDR3 protein comes from TCRdb applying MiXCR to the 5' RACE reads. The sample lists 50,000 to 65,000 distinct CDR3 sequences, 10% to 12% occurring once. The length of the CDR3 is 14 residues. V was shortened by 7 bases and J by 7 bases, with 19 bases between the two germline ends. The V gene's germline CDR1 is MNHNS and CDR2 SASEGT. The receptor comes from an adult who was a healthcare worker with PCR-confirmed SARS-CoV-2 infection or an uninfected control (not recorded which). The chain carries TRBV6-1 and TRBJ1-2, with a tentative D call TRBD1 (5 bases). Here the sequenced sample was whole blood, taken at baseline. CDR3 loop: CASNGHAQSSGYTF. CDR3 DNA: TGTGCCAGCAATGGACACGCCCAGTCCAGTGGCTACACCTTC.